The clone carrying this T cell receptor beta chain was picked up a small number of times. In germline, CDR1 is SGDLS, CDR2 YYNGEE. V lost 0 bases to trimming and J lost 7 bases; unmatched junction nucleotides: 7. The CDR3 totals 15 residues. The data belong to a study of T cells after yellow fever vaccination. MiXCR was run by TCRdb on the 5' RACE reads, yielding one entry per CDR3 protein. The sample shows fewer than 400,000 distinct CDR3 sequences, approximately 5.7% of them seen only once. This chain joins TRBV9 and TRBJ2-1; 7 bases agree with TRBD2. The material sequenced was PBMCs, taken 5 days after the yellow fever booster vaccination. This sequence originates from a man aged 25-40 years who received the YFV17D yellow fever vaccine. In nucleotides, the CDR3 is TGTGCCAGCAGCGTAGTAGCGGGTGGTTGGAATGAGCAGTTCTTC. Translation gives CASSVVAGGWNEQFF.